This T cell receptor (beta chain) derives from a study of shared clonotypes between healthy human individuals (dated by TCRdb to about 2020). Concerning the study at large: A few men and a couple of women, aged 18 to 49 years, made up the cohort. Per donor, three plates each were used for CD4 naive and CD4 memory, two for CD8 naive, and one for CD8 memory. To estimate repertoire size and how much clonotype sharing occurs between individuals, the study deeply sequenced the blood TCR repertoires of about five healthy adults. Different laboratories and diverse techniques were used to prepare libraries and sequence TCR repertoires, to increase sequencing depth and limit assay-specific biases. Per donor, leukapheresis produced somewhere between about 0.94 and 9.5 billion PBMCs. The research as a whole found: Only blood was sampled, and tissue TCR repertoires likely differ from those in blood. Based on pairwise subsampling, the degree of clonotype sharing among donors was expected to be affected by sequencing depth. Clonotypes shared by all four sorted-subset donors showed higher generation probabilities than non-shared clonotypes. Incomplete sequencing was indicated by rarefaction of sorted-subset datasets, despite the large sequencing depth. Larger estimated clonotype richness was generally found for naive subsets than for memory subsets. The genetic and exposure-history diversity represented was limited by the small number of donors. When several donors were compared, the shared fraction of clonotypes was roughly 5% for naive CD4, around 3.5% for naive CD8, about 2.4% for memory CD4, and 0.4% for memory CD8.

TCR CDR3 regions were amplified from genomic DNA by multiplex PCR using the deep immunoSEQ assay. Extracted genomic DNA from each cell subset was spread evenly across all wells of several immunoSEQ 96-well plates, with each plate serving as a replicate. For sorted subsets, approximately 190 ng genomic DNA, equal to 30,000 or so T cell genomes, was loaded into each replicate PCR. Purified libraries were measured with a Qubit 3.0 fluorometer, size-checked on a Bioanalyzer 2100, and measured again with the KAPA Library Quantification kit. Each immunoSEQ 96-well plate was sequenced on its own single-read 150-cycle Illumina NextSeq 550 flow cell. The authors' analysis ran thus. Because the immunoSEQ output held only junctional sequences and lacked quality scores, the filtering could not match the filtering applied to full-length reads. To assign V/J genes and CDR3, sequences were annotated using PyIR, a Python wrapper for IgBLAST v1.9, with IMGT germline references. Reads were filtered out if the reads had weak V/J assignments (E-value above 1e-6), no CDR3, stop codons, out-of-frame junctions, or ambiguous translated residues. V3J clonotypes were defined as sequences sharing the same inferred V gene, J gene, and CDR3 amino acid sequence. The percentage overlap between two repertoires was calculated by dividing the number of shared unique clonotypes by the size of the smaller repertoire. Richness of each repertoire was evaluated using RTK rarefaction, the Chao1 estimator, and Recon v2.1 estimates of unobserved clonotypes. Generation probabilities were computed with OLGA for all TCRbeta clonotypes obtained by the gDNA method from a handful of donors. TCRdb took over this immuneACCESS table, retaining in-frame rearrangements with V and J assigned. Such tables are incomplete; in checked studies, under half of the missing clones stem from an unresolved V gene, and the remainder is unexplained. V, J and clone size are those of that table, while D and trimming were read from the DNA. The sample table holds over 1.5 million clones, of which approximately 98% were seen once. Together, the top ten hold roughly 0.42% of the sample.

CDR1 and CDR2, looked up from the germline V gene (reference sequence), are SGHNT and YYREEE. CDR3 length: 15 amino acids, cysteine to phenylalanine. Only the CDR3 region is kept as DNA, spanning 45 bases read in frame from base 1. Trimmed from V: 1 base; trimmed from J: 6 bases; junction bases lacking a gene match: 9. To note about this clone: Its cognate antigen has yet to be identified. It has no much larger one-base neighbor in the sample; base qualities were not kept.

Donors were healthy HIV-negative adults with no recently reported acute infections or vaccinations. Every donor was a Caucasian adult residing in Nashville, Tennessee, USA. CD4+ T cells were enriched through magnetic negative selection, after which naive cells were positively selected on CD45RA and the remaining negative fraction served as the memory subset. After blood collection by leukapheresis, PBMCs were isolated using Ficoll-Histopaque density gradient centrifugation and then cryopreserved in the vapor phase of liquid nitrogen. Analytical flow cytometry was used to check the purity and quantity of every magnetically sorted T cell population. Genomic DNA was isolated from each sorted fraction and quantified by UV absorbance on a Nanodrop 2000c.

Recombination joined TRBV5-4 with TRBJ2-7; 8 of the junction bases match TRBD2. The sequenced sample consisted of naive CD4+ T cells sorted from blood. The cell subset or site label corresponds to: CD45RA+ positively selected. The TCR sequence derives from a man aged 25 to 45 in good health. The sequence in DNA is TGTGCCAGCAGCTTGACGGGAGGGCCCCTCGTCGAGCAGTACTTC. It translates as CASSLTGGPLVEQYF.